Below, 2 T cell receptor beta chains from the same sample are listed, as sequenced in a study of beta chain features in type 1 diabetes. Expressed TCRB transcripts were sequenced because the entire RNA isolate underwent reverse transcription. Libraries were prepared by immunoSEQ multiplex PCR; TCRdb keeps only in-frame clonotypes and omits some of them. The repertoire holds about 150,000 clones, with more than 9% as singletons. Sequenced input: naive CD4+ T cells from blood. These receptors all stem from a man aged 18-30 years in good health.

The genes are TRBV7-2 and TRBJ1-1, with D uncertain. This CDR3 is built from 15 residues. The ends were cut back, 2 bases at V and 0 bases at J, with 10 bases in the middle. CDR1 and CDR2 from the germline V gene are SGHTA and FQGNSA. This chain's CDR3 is CASSLTRTLNTEAFF. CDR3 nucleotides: TGTGCCAGCAGCTTAACAAGGACTTTGAACACTGAAGCTTTCTTT.

The CDR3 spells CACPDRGVCYTF. CDR3 nucleotide sequence: TGTGCCTGTCCTGACAGGGGAGTGTGCTACACCTTC. This chain connects TRBV19 to TRBJ1-2, with 8 bases fitting TRBD1. Germline loops: CDR1 LNHDA, CDR2 SQIVND (reference sequence). The junction had 11 bases not matched to a gene; V was cut back by 11 bases and J by 9 bases. The CDR3 is 12 amino acids.